Listed below are T cell receptor beta chains from one sample, sequenced in a study of siplizumab effects on memory and regulatory T cells. Clones were read by immunoSEQ multiplex PCR, and TCRdb kept only the in-frame ones, dropping some. The sample lists fewer than 120,000 clones; around nine tenths were seen once. The sample consisted of CD4+ T cells sorted from blood. The receptors here all came from a human donor in good health. CDR3s include the opening cysteine and the closing phenylalanine or tryptophan. A D gene is named only where the DNA matches it firmly. The listing skips clone size in some rows; elsewhere it reads once, few, many or a size class.

V gene	clone size	J gene	D gene	CDR3 DNA	CDR3 protein
TRBV9	NA	TRBJ1-2	NA	TGTGCCAGCAGCCCGGGGGGGGATGGCTACACCTTC	CASSPGGDGYTF
TRBV6-1	NA	TRBJ2-4	NA	TGTGCCACCGTGGGGTCTGGGGGCAAAAACATTCAGTACTTC	CATVGSGGKNIQYF
TRBV5-6	NA	TRBJ2-1	TRBD2	TGTGCCAGCAGCTTGCTGCAGCGGGGGCCCTACAATGAGCAGTTCTTC	CASSLLQRGPYNEQFF
TRBV5-6	NA	TRBJ2-3	NA	TGTGCCAGCAGCTTGTTCAGGACAGATACGCAGTATTTT	CASSLFRTDTQYF
TRBV2	NA	TRBJ2-5	NA	TGTGCCAGCAGTGGGACTATTGAAGAGACCCAGTACTTC	CASSGTIEETQYF
TRBV6-5	NA	TRBJ1-2	NA	TGTGCCAGCAGTTACTGGCAGGACAGCTCCTATGGCTACACCTTC	CASSYWQDSSYGYTF
TRBV7-3	NA	TRBJ2-1	NA	TGTGCCAGCAGGGGAACGACAGGCAACAATGAGCAGTTCTTC	CASRGTTGNNEQFF
TRBV5-6	once	TRBJ1-1	NA	TGTGCCAGCAGCTTGGACGGGACCACTGAAGCTTTCTTT	CASSLDGTTEAFF
TRBV28	once	TRBJ2-1	TRBD2	TGTGCCAGCAGTTTAGGCGGAGCGGGGGACAATGAGCAGTTCTTC	CASSLGGAGDNEQFF
TRBV9	NA	TRBJ2-7	NA	TGTGCCAGCAGCGCCGATATCGGGGCAGGCTACGAGCAGTACTTC	CASSADIGAGYEQYF
TRBV9	once	TRBJ1-2	TRBD1	TGTGCCAGCAGCCCACGGGACAGACTAGCTAACTATGGCTACACCTTC	CASSPRDRLANYGYTF
TRBV10-3	NA	TRBJ2-1	NA	TGTGCCATCAGTGAACGTTCGGGGAGTTACAATGAGCAGTTCTTC	CAISERSGSYNEQFF
TRBV7-3	NA	TRBJ2-1	TRBD2	TGTGCCAGCAGTCAAAGCGGGAGCTCCTACAATGAGCAGTTCTTC	CASSQSGSSYNEQFF
TRBV30	NA	TRBJ2-3	NA	TGTGCCTGGAGTGTACTGCCCCTGGGGACGCAGTATTTT	CAWSVLPLGTQYF
TRBV7-2	few	TRBJ1-1	NA	TGTGCCAGCAGCCAGTCTACCGGAAGGGCTTTCTTT	CASSQSTGRAFF
TRBV7-2	NA	TRBJ2-1	TRBD2	TGTGCCAGCAGCTTATTAATCGGCGGGAGCGGCGTCAATGAGCAGTTCTTC	CASSLLIGGSGVNEQFF
TRBV2	NA	TRBJ1-5	NA	TGTGCCAGCAGTGATGCCAATATCAATCAGCCCCAGCATTTT	CASSDANINQPQHF
TRBV5-1	NA	TRBJ1-1	NA	TGCGCCAGCAGCCTGCTTACAGGGACTGAAGCTTTCTTT	CASSLLTGTEAFF
TRBV5-1	NA	TRBJ1-2	NA	TGCGCCAGCAGCTCGACAGACTATGGCTACACCTTC	CASSSTDYGYTF
TRBV10-2	NA	TRBJ2-7	NA	TGCGCCAGCTCGGCGGGGTTCGAGCAGTACTTC	CASSAGFEQYF
TRBV30	NA	TRBJ1-5	NA	TGTGCCTGGAGTGTATTACAGGAAGATCAGCCCCAGCATTTT	CAWSVLQEDQPQHF
TRBV19	NA	TRBJ1-4	TRBD1	TGTGCCAGTAGCCGAAAAACAGGGGGGAGTGAAAAACTGTTTTTT	CASSRKTGGSEKLFF
TRBV7-9	NA	TRBJ1-1	TRBD1	TGTGCCAGCAGCGGACAGGGTTGGAGAGAGACTGAAGCTTTCTTT	CASSGQGWRETEAFF
TRBV2	NA	TRBJ2-1	NA	TGTGCCAGCAGTGATCCCACACTTTACAATGAGCAGTTCTTC	CASSDPTLYNEQFF
TRBV29-1	NA	TRBJ2-5	TRBD1	TGCAGCGTTGGAGGACAGGGAGAGACCCAGTACTTC	CSVGGQGETQYF
TRBV18	NA	TRBJ2-7	NA	TGTGCCAGCTCATCACCCAGGCAAGTTGAAAAGCAGTACTTC	CASSSPRQVEKQYF
TRBV2	NA	TRBJ2-7	TRBD1	TGTGCCAGCAGTTACCCGACAGGGGGAATCCCCGAGCAGTACTTC	CASSYPTGGIPEQYF
TRBV10-3	NA	TRBJ2-5	TRBD1	TGTGCCATCAGTGACCCGGGACAGGGTAAAGAGACCCAGTACTTC	CAISDPGQGKETQYF
TRBV19	NA	TRBJ2-7	TRBD2	TGTGCCAGTAGTATGGGGAGGGCCCTCCACGAGCAGTACTTC	CASSMGRALHEQYF
TRBV5-1	NA	TRBJ2-7	TRBD2	TGCGCCAGCAGCAGAGGGACTAGCGGAGCTCCCTACGAGCAGTACTTC	CASSRGTSGAPYEQYF
TRBV20-1	NA	TRBJ2-1	NA	TGCAGTGCCGCCCTGGCCAATGAGCAGTTCTTC	CSAALANEQFF
TRBV18	NA	TRBJ2-1	TRBD1	TGTGCCAGCTCACGGGACAGCTCCTACAATGAGCAGTTCTTC	CASSRDSSYNEQFF
TRBV7-2	NA	TRBJ1-2	NA	TGTGCCAGCAGCTACCGTGTGGCAGATGGCTACACCTTC	CASSYRVADGYTF
TRBV2	NA	TRBJ1-1	NA	TGTGCCAGCAGATTAATCGGGACATTGAACACTGAAGCTTTCTTT	CASRLIGTLNTEAFF
TRBV5-1	NA	TRBJ2-7	NA	TGCGCCAGCAGCCCCAACCCCGACAGCTACGAGCAGTACTTC	CASSPNPDSYEQYF
TRBV6-5	NA	TRBJ2-3	NA	TGTGCCAGCAGTTCCCCCTATGGCGGCACAGATACGCAGTATTTT	CASSSPYGGTDTQYF
TRBV28	NA	TRBJ2-6	NA	TGTGCCAGCAGTTTATGGGCCGGGGGTACTGGGGCCAACGTCCTGACTTTC	CASSLWAGGTGANVLTF
TRBV21-1	NA	TRBJ2-7	NA	TGTGCCAGCAGCAAAGCTTGGCCACCGGGGGCAGGGGAGCAGTACTTC	CASSKAWPPGAGEQYF
TRBV5-1	NA	TRBJ1-6	NA	TGCGCCAGCAGCTACACAGGGTTATCGAACTCACCCCTCCACTTT	CASSYTGLSNSPLHF
TRBV7-2	NA	TRBJ2-5	NA	TGTGCCAGCAGCTTAAGGGCGGGGGCTCGAGAGACCCAGTACTTC	CASSLRAGARETQYF
TRBV19	NA	TRBJ2-3	TRBD2	TGTGCCAGTCGTAGCGGGAGGGTAACAGATACGCAGTATTTT	CASRSGRVTDTQYF
TRBV7-3	NA	TRBJ2-6	NA	TGTGCCAGCAGCTTGGGACACCTCTCTTTCTCTGGGGCCAACGTCCTGACTTTC	CASSLGHLSFSGANVLTF
TRBV7-9	NA	TRBJ1-6	NA	TGTGCCAGCAGCCCCATTCTTGGGGGCCCTTCACCCCTCCACTTT	CASSPILGGPSPLHF
TRBV5-8	NA	TRBJ1-5	NA	TGTGCCAGCAGGCGTGGACAGTTTAGCAATCAGCCCCAGCATTTT	CASRRGQFSNQPQHF
TRBV5-6	NA	TRBJ1-2	NA	TGTGCCAGCAGCCAGGGAGGAATACAGGGCTACACCTTC	CASSQGGIQGYTF
TRBV7-2	NA	TRBJ2-1	TRBD1	TGTGCCAGCAGCACGGGACAGGGTCAGTTCTTC	CASSTGQGQFF
TRBV11-3	NA	TRBJ2-2	NA	TGTGCCAGCAGTCCAAGACAGGGAGGGACCGGGGAGCTGTTTTTT	CASSPRQGGTGELFF
TRBV7-9	few	TRBJ1-4	NA	TGTGCCAGCAGCCAGCAGAATGAAAAACTGTTTTTT	CASSQQNEKLFF
TRBV7-2	NA	TRBJ2-1	TRBD2	TGTGCCAGCAGCGCCACTACTAGCGGGGGGGCTACCAAGCAGTTCTTC	CASSATTSGGATKQFF
TRBV10-2	once	TRBJ2-1	TRBD2	TGCGCCAGCAGTGAGTTAGGTAGCGGGAGTGGGTCCTACAATGAGCAGTTCTTC	CASSELGSGSGSYNEQFF
TRBV4-1	NA	TRBJ2-1	NA	TGCGCCAGCAGCTTCGCCCCACAGGGACTGCAGTTCTTC	CASSFAPQGLQFF
TRBV18	NA	TRBJ1-3	TRBD1	TGTGCCAGCTCACCACGAATCCAGGGGGCGAGTAACACCATATATTTT	CASSPRIQGASNTIYF
TRBV4-1	NA	TRBJ1-2	NA	TGCGCCAGCAGCCAAGACGTGGGTGGCTACACCTTC	CASSQDVGGYTF
TRBV28	NA	TRBJ2-1	TRBD2	TGTGCCAGCAGTTCCGTGCTAGCGGGAGGGCCCCAGTTCTTC	CASSSVLAGGPQFF